This T cell receptor (beta chain) originates from a study of cytomegalovirus exposure and HLA in healthy donors. Turning to the study itself: Earlier, almost 120 million unique TCR beta sequences were recovered from about 200 million T cells by an analysis. Findings of the study overall: Reported results showed that the classifier diagnosed cytomegalovirus status with high specificity and sensitivity.

PCR primers comprised 60 Vbeta and 13 Jbeta primers. TCRdb keeps only in-frame clones here, not all; method: immunoSEQ multiplex PCR. The sample carries approximately 140,000 clones, 60% to 85% recorded once. As to this clone: Its target is not known.

The CDR3 has 16 residues. V was trimmed by 0 bases and J by 7 bases, leaving 13 bases between them. The germline gives CDR1 LGHNA, CDR2 YSLEER. The sequencing sample was made of PBMCs. This sequence joins TRBV4-3 and TRBJ1-6; D possibly corresponds to TRBD1 (6 bases). The TCR was taken from a male donor in good health and CMV-seronegative. CDR3 coding DNA: TGCGCCAGCAGCCAAGATCACAACAGGGTAAATTCACCCCTCCACTTT. Encoded protein: CASSQDHNRVNSPLHF.